Listed here is a single T cell receptor (beta chain). Trimming took 1 base from V and 4 from J, leaving 19 bases between them. The CDR3 runs to 17 residues. Germline lookup yields CDR1 LNHDA and CDR2 SQIVND (reference sequence). In the study's own analysis: Amplification from reference gene primers served as the basis for estimated nucleated cell counts. TCRdb keeps only in-frame clones here, not all; method: immunoSEQ multiplex PCR. The D gene and trimming were derived from the DNA, and the V and J assignments and clone size from that table. The data show 650,000 to 800,000 clones, with about 87% seen just once and over 0.2% held by the top ten. The sample originates from a study of blood T cell repertoires in COVID-19. Study information: Spain, Italy and the United States supplied samples that represented acute and convalescent COVID-19. The cDNA or gDNA used as material had been derived from T cells, B-cell-depleted T cells, or PBMCs.

This chain joins TRBV19 and TRBJ1-1; possible D gene TRBD1, 6 bases. This sequence was found in a woman younger than 35 with acute or convalescent COVID-19. The sample taken for sequencing was peripheral blood. The CDR3 reads CASSIGRGWGLITEAFF. The CDR3 DNA is TGTGCCAGTAGTATAGGCAGGGGATGGGGTTTGATCACTGAAGCTTTCTTT. The variable domain in full, completed from reference TRBV19 and TRBJ1-1, reads DGGITQSPKYLFRKEGQNVTLSCEQNLNHDAMYWYRQDPGQGLRLIYYSQIVNDFQKGDIAEGYSVSREKKESFPLTVTSAQKNPTAFYLCASSIGRGWGLITEAFFGQGTRLTVV.